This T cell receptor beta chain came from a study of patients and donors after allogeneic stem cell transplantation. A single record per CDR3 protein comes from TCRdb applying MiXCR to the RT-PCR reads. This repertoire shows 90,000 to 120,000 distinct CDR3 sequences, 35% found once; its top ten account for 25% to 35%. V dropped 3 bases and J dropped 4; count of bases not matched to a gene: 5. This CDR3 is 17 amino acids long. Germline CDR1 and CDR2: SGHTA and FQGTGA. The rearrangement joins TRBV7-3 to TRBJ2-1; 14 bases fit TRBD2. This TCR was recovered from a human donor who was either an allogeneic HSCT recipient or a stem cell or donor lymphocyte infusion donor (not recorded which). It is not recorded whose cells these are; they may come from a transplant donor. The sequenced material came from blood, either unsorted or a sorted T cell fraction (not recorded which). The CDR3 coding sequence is TGTGCCAGCAGCTTTACGGGGACTAGCGGGAGTTACAATGAGCAGTTCTTC. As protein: CASSFTGTSGSYNEQFF. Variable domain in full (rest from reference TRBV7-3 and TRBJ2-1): GAGVSQTPSNKVTEKGKYVELRCDPISGHTALYWYRQSLGQGPEFLIYFQGTGAADDSGLPNDRFFAVRPEGSVSTLKIQRTERGDSAVYLCASSFTGTSGSYNEQFFGPGTRLTVL.